Below, 12 T cell receptor beta chains from the same sample are listed, as sequenced in a study of blood T cell repertoires in COVID-19. The repertoire was sequenced with immunoSEQ multiplex PCR; TCRdb's copy has only in-frame clones and lacks some. Of 80,000 to 100,000 clones in the sample, about 85% were seen once. The specimen sequenced was peripheral blood. Source of these receptors: a woman aged 50 to 60 with active or convalescent COVID-19.

The chain couples TRBV19 to TRBJ2-7; D is unclear. The CDR3 is 14 amino acids. Trimming removed 5 bases at V and 3 bases at J, with 14 bases between. Per germline, CDR1 LNHDA and CDR2 SQIVND (reference sequence). This chain's CDR3 is CASSPRFSIYEQYF. CDR3 sequence (DNA): TGTGCCAGTAGTCCCCGGTTTTCAATCTACGAGCAGTACTTC.

V gene TRBV10-3 combines with J gene TRBJ2-3, with a tentative D call TRBD1 (5 bases). With 3 bases removed from V and 4 bases from J, the gap between germline ends came to 8 bases. Germline lookup yields CDR1 ENHRY and CDR2 SYGVKD. This CDR3 has 13 amino acids. CDR3 bases: TGTGCCATCAGTGATGGGGCCCCAGATACGCAGTATTTT. Protein product: CAISDGAPDTQYF.

This clone appeared once. The chain combines TRBV6-1 with TRBJ1-5; TRBD1 is a possible D gene (6 bases). V was shortened by 4 bases and J by 6 bases, with 19 bases between the two germline ends. Germline CDR1 MNHNS, CDR2 SASEGT. The length of the CDR3 is 16 residues. The CDR3 loop reads CASSGQPGQPSQPQHF. The CDR3 nucleotides read TGTGCCAGCAGTGGACAACCGGGACAACCTAGTCAGCCCCAGCATTTT.

The gene calls are TRBV30 and TRBJ1-1; 9 bases agree with TRBD1. Germline CDR1 reads GTSNPN; CDR2 reads SVGIG (reference sequence). CDR3 length: 14 amino acids. Trimming at V came to 4 bases and at J to 5 bases, leaving 8 bases not matched to a gene. The CDR3, as DNA: TGTGCCTGGAACACAGGGGGCGCGTCGACTGAAGCTTTCTTT. This encodes CAWNTGGASTEAFF.

The chain's CDR3 is CASSQSRGGGNTEAFF. Written as DNA, the CDR3 is TGCGCCAGCAGCCAATCAAGGGGCGGGGGAAACACTGAAGCTTTCTTT. The chain couples TRBV5-1 to TRBJ1-1, with TRBD1 as a possible D gene (5 bases). Trimming took 4 bases from V and 2 from J, leaving 18 bases between them. Per the germline V gene, CDR1 is SGHRS and CDR2 is YFSETQ. This CDR3 is built from 16 residues.

J is TRBJ1-2 and V is TRBV29-1, with D possibly TRBD1 on 6 matching bases. Germline CDR1 is SQVTM and CDR2 is ANQGSEA. The CDR3 sequence is 11 residues long. With 4 bases removed from V and 7 bases from J, the gap between germline ends came to 10 bases. The CDR3 DNA follows: TGCAGCGTTGGGCCAGGGGCTGGCTACACCTTC. It is translated as CSVGPGAGYTF.

The rearrangement links TRBV6-5 to TRBJ2-1; 12 nucleotides match TRBD2. V was pared by 6 bases and J by 5 bases, with 5 bases of the junction left unmatched. The CDR3 totals 15 residues. The germline V gene encodes CDR1 MNHEY and CDR2 SVGAGI. The CDR3 nucleotides are TGTGCCAGCAGCCTACTAGCGGGGGGTCACAATGAGCAGTTCTTC. Residues: CASSLLAGGHNEQFF.

The rearrangement links TRBV5-1 to TRBJ2-1, with a tentative D call TRBD2 (5 bases). Germline CDR1 and CDR2: SGHRS and YFSETQ. The length of the CDR3 is 12 residues. Trimming pared 4 bases from V and 7 bases from J, leaving 9 bases between. CDR3 nucleotide sequence: TGCGCCAGCAGCCTACCGGGGAATGAGCAGTTCTTC. The encoded protein is CASSLPGNEQFF.

The V call is TRBV5-4, the J call TRBJ2-5; D unresolved. CDR3 length equals 14 residues. Per germline, CDR1 SGHNT and CDR2 YYREEE (reference sequence). Trimming removed 0 bases from V and 2 bases from J, with 8 bases in between. Here the CDR3 DNA reads TGTGCCAGCAGCTTGGGCCGAGAACAAGAGACCCAGTACTTC. Encoded protein: CASSLGREQETQYF. Supplemented by reference TRBV5-4 and TRBJ2-5, the full variable domain reads ETGVTQSPTHLIKTRGQQVTLRCSSQSGHNTVSWYQQALGQGPQFIFQYYREEENGRGNFPPRFSGLQFPNYSSELNVNALELDDSALYLCASSLGREQETQYFGPGTRLLVL.

The CDR3 DNA sequence: TGTGCCAGTACCGATGGGACAGTTTTGTACGAGCAGTACTTC. Translation gives CASTDGTVLYEQYF. The V call is TRBV19, the J call TRBJ2-7, with 7 bases lining up with TRBD1. CDR1 is LNHDA, CDR2 SQIVND, per germline (reference sequence). V shed 7 bases, J shed 4 bases, and the junction held 10 bases outside the gene matches. The length of the CDR3 is 14 residues.

This chain joins TRBV18 and TRBJ2-3; 7 bases fit TRBD1. V was pared by 2 bases and J by 4 bases, with 6 bases of the junction left unmatched. The CDR3 extends over 15 amino acids. Germline V gives CDR1 KGHSH, CDR2 LQKENI. The CDR3 spells CASSPMIQGADTQYF. Here the CDR3 DNA reads TGTGCCAGCTCACCAATGATCCAGGGGGCAGATACGCAGTATTTT.

The rearrangement uses TRBV30 and TRBJ2-1, with 13 nucleotides matching TRBD2. There are 16 residues in the CDR3. Germline V lookup: CDR1 GTSNPN, CDR2 SVGIG (reference sequence). Losses at the gene ends were 0 bases for V and 4 bases for J; bases not matched to a gene: 3. CDR3 protein: CAWSVRTSGGYNEQFF. Here the CDR3 DNA reads TGTGCCTGGAGTGTAAGGACTAGCGGGGGTTACAATGAGCAGTTCTTC.